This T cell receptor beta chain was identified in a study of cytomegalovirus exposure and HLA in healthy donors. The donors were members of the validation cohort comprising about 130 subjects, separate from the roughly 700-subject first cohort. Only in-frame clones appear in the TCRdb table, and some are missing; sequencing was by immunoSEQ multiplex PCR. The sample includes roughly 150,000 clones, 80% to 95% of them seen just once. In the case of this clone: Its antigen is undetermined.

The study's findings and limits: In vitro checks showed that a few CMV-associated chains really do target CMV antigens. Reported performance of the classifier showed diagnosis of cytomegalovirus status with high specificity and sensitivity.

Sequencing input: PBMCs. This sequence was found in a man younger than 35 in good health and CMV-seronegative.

CDR3 region: CASSPGPRGHEQYF. As DNA, the CDR3 is TGTGCCAGCTCACCGGGCCCAAGGGGGCACGAGCAGTACTTC. The chain employs TRBV18 and TRBJ2-7; 7 nucleotides line up with TRBD1. This CDR3 is 14 amino acids long. Germline CDR1 is KGHSH and CDR2 is LQKENI. J lost 5 bases, V lost 3 bases, and 7 bases had no gene match.